The clone carrying this T cell receptor (beta chain) was seen once. The germline gives CDR1 LGHNT, CDR2 FRNRAP. This CDR3 has 19 residues. This record belongs to a study of immune characterization of retroperitoneal liposarcoma. TCRdb analysed the PCR reads with MiXCR anew, one entry per CDR3 protein. The data hold around 20,000 distinct CDR3 sequences, with more than 30% observed a single time. J is TRBJ2-3 and V is TRBV12-5; TRBD1 or TRBD2 may be the D gene (5 bases each). The end of the DNA is better explained by TRBJ2-1, so the J call may be wrong. Sequencing was carried out using blood. The TCR sequence derives from a male donor with retroperitoneal liposarcoma. CDR3 DNA: TGTGCTAGTGGTTTGGCCCTGGGACCCGCCAATCGCATCCAAGAGACCCAGTTCTTC. Amino acid sequence: CASGLALGPANRIQETQFF.